This note documents a single T cell receptor beta chain sequence. Its antigen is currently unknown. This sample stems from a study of cytomegalovirus exposure and HLA in healthy donors. Study-wide results and limits: Later analysis placed DRB1 highest and HLA-C lowest in TCR association rates, which differed by HLA locus. The study labeled 164 TCR beta chains cytomegalovirus-associated.

Germline values: CDR1 MGHRA, CDR2 YSYEKL. The CDR3 spans 15 residues. In the PCR, 60 Vbeta and 13 Jbeta primers were used. Some clones are missing from TCRdb's copy, which holds only in-frame ones; the method was immunoSEQ multiplex PCR. The sample holds around 260,000 clones, 80% seen once. The source is a girl aged 2-10 years in good health and CMV-seronegative. The sequenced sample consisted of PBMCs. The chain has TRBV4-1 and TRBJ2-5; 11 nucleotides align to TRBD2. The J call may not be correct, given that the DNA end is closer to TRBJ2-7. The CDR3 nucleotides read TGCGCCAGCAGCCAACTAGCGGGAGGCACCTACGAGCAGTACTTC. Translating gives CASSQLAGGTYEQYF.